This TCR beta chain was sequenced in a study of technical replicates of blood from a handful of donors. With 4 bases removed from V and 0 bases from J, the gap between germline ends came to 10 bases. The CDR3 length is 14 residues. Germline CDR1 reads SEHNR; CDR2 reads FQNEAQ (reference sequence). Generated by immunoSEQ multiplex PCR, the TCRdb table keeps only in-frame clones and is missing some. The repertoire includes 45,000 to 55,000 clones, about 96% of them detected once, and about 0.41% sits in the top ten. V gene TRBV7-9 combines with J gene TRBJ2-7; D unclear. Material for sequencing was T cells isolated from PBMCs. The source of this sequence is a human donor in good health. CDR3 loop: CASSSLRGSYEQYF. Here the CDR3 DNA reads TGTGCCAGCAGCTCTCTACGCGGCTCCTACGAGCAGTACTTC.